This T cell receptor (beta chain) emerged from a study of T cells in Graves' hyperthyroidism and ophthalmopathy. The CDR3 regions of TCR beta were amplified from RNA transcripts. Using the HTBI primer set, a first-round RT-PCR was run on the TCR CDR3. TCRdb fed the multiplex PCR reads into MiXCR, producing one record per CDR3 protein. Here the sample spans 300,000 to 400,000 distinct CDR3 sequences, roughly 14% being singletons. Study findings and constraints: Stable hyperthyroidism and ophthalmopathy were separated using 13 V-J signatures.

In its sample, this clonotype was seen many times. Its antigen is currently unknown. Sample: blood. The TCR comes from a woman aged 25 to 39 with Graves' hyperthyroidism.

In DNA form, the CDR3 reads TGTGCCAGCAGTTTATTTGGTACAGAGCCCCAGCATTTT. Its protein is CASSLFGTEPQHF. The rearrangement joins TRBV28 to TRBJ1-5, with no clear D. CDR1 is MDHEN, CDR2 SYDVKM, per germline. Trimming removed 1 base at V and 8 bases at J, with 9 bases between. The CDR3 extends over 13 amino acids. The full variable domain, in which reference TRBV28 and TRBJ1-5 provide the parts outside the CDR3, is DVKVTQSSRYLVKRTGEKVFLECVQDMDHENMFWYRQDPGLGLRLIYFSYDVKMKEKGDIPEGYSVSREKKERFSLILESASTNQTSMYLCASSLFGTEPQHFGDGTRLSIL.